The 20 T cell receptor beta chains below all came from one sample that was sequenced in a study of CD8 T cell repertoires and HIV-1 epitope variants. Profiling relied on immunoSEQ multiplex PCR, and the TCRdb table lists in-frame clones only, not all of them. This sample has under 100,000 clones, with roughly four fifths found just once. The specimen was uncultured baseline CD8+ T cells from peripheral blood mononuclear cells (PBMCs). The source of these receptors is a male donor with HIV.

V and J are TRBV21-1 and TRBJ2-1; the DNA was not compared with TRBD2, the D call given in the table. TRBV21-1 is classified as a pseudogene. The CDR3 covers 17 residues. The DNA of the CDR3 is TGTGCCACCCCAAAGGTCGAGGGAGCAAGATCCTACAATGAGCAGTTCTTC. Translating it yields CATPKVEGARSYNEQFF.

This clone was picked up many times. The chain joins TRBV6-5 to TRBJ1-5; D remains ambiguous. CDR3 length equals 13 residues. From germline, CDR1 is MNHEY and CDR2 SVGAGI. V was shortened by 8 bases and J by 0 bases, with 8 bases between the two germline ends. CDR3 nucleotide sequence: TGTGCCAGCCGGAGAAGTAGCAATCAGCCCCAGCATTTT. Protein product: CASRRSSNQPQHF.

This clone appeared a few times. V is TRBV2 and J is TRBJ2-7; D is perhaps TRBD2 (5 bases). Trimming stripped 4 bases from V and 6 bases from J, with 13 bases between. The CDR3 consists of 13 residues. In germline, CDR1 is SNHLY, CDR2 FYNNEI. The CDR3 coding sequence is TGTGCCAGCAGTGCCCAGCTAGCAGTCGAGCAGTACTTC. Encoded protein: CASSAQLAVEQYF.

The J gene is TRBJ1-1, the V gene TRBV28, with 9 bases that match TRBD1. Germline V gene lookup returns CDR1 MDHEN and CDR2 SYDVKM. V gave up 0 bases and J gave up 4 bases; unmatched junction bases: 3. The CDR3 has 15 residues. The CDR3: CASSLWGQGSTEAFF. Written as DNA, the CDR3 is TGTGCCAGCAGTTTATGGGGACAGGGTTCCACTGAAGCTTTCTTT.

This clone was seen once. V and J are TRBV18 and TRBJ2-7, with TRBD1 matching over 11 bases. Germline V CDR1 and CDR2: KGHSH, LQKENI. V was clipped by 3 bases and J by 7 bases; unmatched bases: 8. The CDR3 runs to 15 residues. The CDR3, as DNA: TGTGCCAGCTCACCTCCCCGGGACAGGGGGAAGGAGCAGTACTTC. It codes for CASSPPRDRGKEQYF.

The chain has TRBV7-2 and TRBJ1-1, with D possibly being TRBD1 (5 bases). The CDR3 covers 16 residues. In germline, CDR1 is SGHTA, CDR2 FQGNSA. Trimming pared 3 bases from V and 1 base from J, leaving 15 bases between. In nucleotides, the CDR3 is TGTGCCAGCAGCTTTACCCGGGGGGATGGGAACACTGAAGCTTTCTTT. Translation: CASSFTRGDGNTEAFF.

The table lists this clone with a count of one. The V gene is TRBV6-1, the J gene TRBJ1-5; perhaps TRBD1 as D (6 bases). Germline CDR1 and CDR2: MNHNS and SASEGT. CDR3 size: 14 residues. The V end was cut by 4 bases, the J end by 3 bases, with 10 bases between. The CDR3 DNA follows: TGTGCCAGCAGTGTTGGGGGCTCCAATCAGCCCCAGCATTTT. Its translation: CASSVGGSNQPQHF.

The rearrangement joins TRBV14 to TRBJ1-3; 9 positions match TRBD1. Trimming at V came to 4 bases and at J to 1 base, leaving 11 bases not matched to a gene. Per the germline V gene, CDR1 is SGHDN and CDR2 is FVKESK. CDR3 length: 18 residues. The CDR3 reads CASSPDILGQGSGNTIYF. The CDR3 DNA reads as TGTGCCAGCAGCCCCGATATACTGGGACAGGGTTCTGGAAACACCATATATTTT.

The chain uses TRBV4-1 and TRBJ2-3; D is unclear. CDR3 length equals 14 residues. Germline V lookup: CDR1 MGHRA, CDR2 YSYEKL. Trimming pared 3 bases from V and 11 bases from J, leaving 18 bases between. The CDR3 nucleotides read TGCGCCAGCAGCCAGGACCCGACTGGACGCATGCAGTATTTT. It yields the protein CASSQDPTGRMQYF.

The rearrangement joins TRBV7-2 to TRBJ1-3; D is uncertain. CDR1 and CDR2 (germline): SGHTA, FQGNSA. Trimming took off 1 base at V and 4 bases at J, with 11 bases between the two ends. This CDR3 is 15 amino acids long. The CDR3 nucleotides read TGTGCCAGCAGCTTAGTAGGGTTCGGAGGAAACACCATATATTTT. It specifies CASSLVGFGGNTIYF.

This chain's CDR3 is CASSEGQGVNTEAFF. CDR3 sequence (DNA): TGTGCCAGTAGTGAGGGACAGGGTGTAAACACTGAAGCTTTCTTT. The rearrangement links TRBV19 to TRBJ1-1, with TRBD1 matching over 9 bases. This CDR3 has 15 amino acids. V trimming: 5 bases; J trimming: 2 bases; junction bases outside the gene matches: 6. Germline V lookup: CDR1 LNHDA, CDR2 SQIVND (reference sequence).

The V gene is TRBV6-1, the J gene TRBJ2-1; 7 bases agree with TRBD2. Germline assignment: CDR1 MNHNS and CDR2 SASEGT. Trimming cost V 6 bases and J 13 bases; bases outside gene matches: 6. There are 11 residues in the CDR3. CDR3 region: CASRGGTQQFF. The CDR3 bases are TGTGCCAGCAGGGGGGGGACCCAACAGTTCTTC.

This clone is a singleton in its sample. The chain carries TRBV2 and TRBJ2-7; tentatively, D is TRBD2 (5 bases). CDR1 SNHLY and CDR2 FYNNEI come from the germline V gene. The CDR3 is 12 residues long. V was cut by 6 bases and J by 4 bases, with 10 bases left in between. The CDR3 sequence: CASSKDFYEQYF. In DNA, the CDR3 is TGTGCCAGCAGCAAGGACTTTTACGAGCAGTACTTC.

The chain recombines TRBV9 with TRBJ1-3; D remains unclear. V gave up 0 bases and J gave up 0 bases, with 13 bases separating them. Germline-derived CDR1 and CDR2 are SGDLS and YYNGEE. This CDR3 is 17 amino acids long. The DNA for the CDR3 is TGTGCCAGCAGCGTAGCGGCAGTTCATTCCTCTGGAAACACCATATATTTT. It specifies CASSVAAVHSSGNTIYF.

This rearrangement joins TRBV6-1 to TRBJ1-6; D is ambiguous. In germline, CDR1 is MNHNS, CDR2 SASEGT. V lost 7 bases and J lost 3, with 4 bases in between. The CDR3 runs 12 residues. The CDR3 loop is CASTVYNSPLHF. The CDR3 nucleotides are TGTGCCAGCACGGTCTATAATTCACCCCTCCACTTT.

V gene TRBV6-5 combines with J gene TRBJ1-3; D is unclear. From germline, CDR1 is MNHEY and CDR2 SVGAGI. V lost 0 bases to trimming and J lost 2 bases, with 8 bases between them. The CDR3 has 15 residues. CDR3 region: CASSYSDSTGNTIYF. The CDR3 nucleotides are TGTGCCAGCAGTTACTCTGATTCAACTGGAAACACCATATATTTT.

The rearrangement uses TRBV27 and TRBJ2-7; D possibly uses TRBD1 or TRBD2 (5 bases each). V dropped 2 bases and J dropped 3 bases, with 11 bases sitting between them. The CDR3 length is 14 residues. CDR1 is MNHEY and CDR2 is SMNVEV in the germline V gene (reference sequence). The CDR3 spells CASSLGASSYEQYF. The CDR3 bases are TGTGCCAGCAGTTTAGGGGCTAGCAGCTACGAGCAGTACTTC.

This chain links TRBV29-1 with TRBJ2-5; 10 bases match TRBD1. This CDR3 comprises 13 residues. Losses at the gene ends were 7 bases for V and 5 bases for J; bases not matched to a gene: 7. Germline V lookup: CDR1 SQVTM, CDR2 ANQGSEA. For the CDR3, the DNA is TGCAGCGGCTGGACAGGGGGGTTGGAGACCCAGTACTTC. Encoded protein: CSGWTGGLETQYF.

This CDR3 is CASSGLAGALNEQFF. The CDR3 nucleotides read TGTGCCAGCAGCGGACTAGCGGGAGCTTTGAATGAGCAGTTCTTC. The V gene is TRBV28, the J gene TRBJ2-1, with TRBD2 matching over 13 bases. V was pared by 6 bases and J by 7 bases, with 6 bases of the junction left unmatched. The CDR3 has 15 amino acids. Germline V gene lookup returns CDR1 MDHEN and CDR2 SYDVKM.

This rearrangement joins TRBV7-9 to TRBJ1-2, with a weak D call TRBD1 (6 bases). The CDR3 runs to 13 residues. Germline-derived CDR1 and CDR2 are SEHNR and FQNEAQ (reference sequence). Trimming removed 5 bases from V and 8 bases from J, with 15 bases in between. CDR3 in DNA: TGTGCCAGCAGCCGACAGGACATTCCAGGCTACACCTTC. Translation gives CASSRQDIPGYTF.